This passage covers 10 T cell receptor beta chains from one sample sequenced in a study of T-cell memory formation after mild COVID-19. MiXCR, run by TCRdb on the 5' RACE reads, gives a single entry per CDR3 protein. This table has around 400,000 distinct CDR3 sequences, approximately 25% appearing once. Sequencing input: PBMCs or a T cell subset sorted from them (not recorded which). All receptors come from an adult woman who had mild COVID-19 (a few samples of this study predate the infection). Cell type and time point are not known.

The chain links TRBV12-3 or TRBV12-4 to TRBJ2-1, with 14 bases fitting TRBD2. The CDR3 loop spans 16 amino acids. Trimming took 6 bases from V and 8 from J; bases not matched to a gene: 9. This CDR3 reads CASSDPGTSGSDEQFF. The CDR3 coding sequence is TGTGCCAGCAGCGACCCCGGGACTAGCGGGAGTGATGAGCAGTTCTTC.

This clonotype came up once. V gene TRBV12-3 or TRBV12-4 combines with J gene TRBJ2-1; 16 bases are shared with TRBD2. The trim removed 3 bases at V and 5 bases at J, leaving 10 bases unmatched. The CDR3 loop spans 19 amino acids. In nucleotides, the CDR3 is TGTGCCAGCAGTTTTGGCTTGGAGGGGACTAGCGGGAGGGACAATGAGCAGTTCTTC. As protein: CASSFGLEGTSGRDNEQFF.

This clonotype was counted between two and nine times. V and J are TRBV20-1 and TRBJ2-3; D is perhaps TRBD2 (6 bases). Germline V CDR1 and CDR2: DFQATT, SNEGSKA (reference sequence). CDR3 length: 12 residues. CDR3 in amino acids: CNPSESTDTQYF. As DNA, the CDR3 is TGCAATCCTAGCGAAAGCACAGATACGCAGTATTTT.

At least ten counts were recorded for this clonotype. This rearrangement joins TRBV20-1 to TRBJ1-5; no clear D. The V gene's germline CDR1 is DFQATT and CDR2 SNEGSKA (reference sequence). Trimming removed 6 bases at V and 4 bases at J, with 10 bases between. The CDR3 has 12 amino acids. The CDR3 loop is CSASRRNQPQHF. Here the CDR3 DNA reads TGCAGTGCCTCAAGGCGGAATCAGCCCCAGCATTTT.

This chain connects TRBV5-1 to TRBJ2-5; D may be TRBD1 (6 bases). CDR1 is SGHRS and CDR2 is YFSETQ in the germline V gene. V gave up 3 bases and J gave up 0 bases, with 21 bases separating them. This CDR3 spans 18 amino acids. The CDR3 sequence: CASSSEGTGWGHQETQYF. In DNA, the CDR3 is TGCGCCAGCAGCTCCGAGGGAACGGGGTGGGGGCACCAAGAGACCCAGTACTTC.

The genes are TRBV10-3 and TRBJ2-7; 8 nucleotides match TRBD2. V was clipped by 6 bases and J by 2 bases; unmatched bases: 6. The CDR3 covers 14 residues. Germline V gene data show CDR1 as ENHRY and CDR2 as SYGVKD. The CDR3 DNA is TGTGCCATCAGCGCACTAGCGGAACCCTACGAGCAGTACTTC. Translated: CAISALAEPYEQYF.

This clonotype has only a few counts. This chain links TRBV5-1 with TRBJ1-2; unclear D gene. Per the germline V gene, CDR1 is SGHRS and CDR2 is YFSETQ. Trimming took off 3 bases at V and 2 bases at J, with 14 bases between the two ends. This CDR3 is built from 15 residues. Written as DNA, the CDR3 is TGCGCCAGCAGCTCCCCCTTAGAGGGCAACTATGGCTACACCTTC. Protein sequence: CASSSPLEGNYGYTF. The entire variable domain, with the rest obtained from reference TRBV5-1 and TRBJ1-2, is as follows: KAGVTQTPRYLIKTRGQQVTLSCSPISGHRSVSWYQQTPGQGLQFLFEYFSETQRNKGNFPGRFSGRQFSNSRSEMNVSTLELGDSALYLCASSSPLEGNYGYTFGSGTRLTVV.

In its sample, this clonotype was seen once. The V gene is TRBV6-5, the J gene TRBJ2-3; 7 bases are shared with TRBD1. The trim removed 5 bases at V and 0 bases at J, leaving 8 bases unmatched. The CDR3 covers 16 residues. The germline V gene encodes CDR1 MNHEY and CDR2 SVGAGI. The CDR3 coding sequence is TGTGCCAGCAGTCCTACAGGGGCCACTAGCACAGATACGCAGTATTTT. Translated: CASSPTGATSTDTQYF.

J is TRBJ1-1 and V is TRBV4-1; TRBD1 is a possible D gene (5 bases). CDR3 size: 19 residues. Per germline, CDR1 MGHRA and CDR2 YSYEKL. Trimming stripped 0 bases from V and 0 bases from J, with 20 bases between. The CDR3 region has the DNA TGCGCCAGCAGCCAAGATGGGGGGGACGGTGGCCCTATGAACACTGAAGCTTTCTTT. It codes for CASSQDGGDGGPMNTEAFF.

This clonotype was seen ten or more times. J is TRBJ2-1 and V is TRBV6-5, with 9 bases fitting TRBD2. This CDR3 comprises 16 residues. Unmatched junction bases numbered 6, after V lost 6 bases and J lost 0 bases. Per germline, CDR1 MNHEY and CDR2 SVGAGI. The CDR3 is CASRVLAGSSYNEQFF. The CDR3 DNA is TGTGCCAGCAGAGTACTAGCGGGCAGCTCCTACAATGAGCAGTTCTTC.